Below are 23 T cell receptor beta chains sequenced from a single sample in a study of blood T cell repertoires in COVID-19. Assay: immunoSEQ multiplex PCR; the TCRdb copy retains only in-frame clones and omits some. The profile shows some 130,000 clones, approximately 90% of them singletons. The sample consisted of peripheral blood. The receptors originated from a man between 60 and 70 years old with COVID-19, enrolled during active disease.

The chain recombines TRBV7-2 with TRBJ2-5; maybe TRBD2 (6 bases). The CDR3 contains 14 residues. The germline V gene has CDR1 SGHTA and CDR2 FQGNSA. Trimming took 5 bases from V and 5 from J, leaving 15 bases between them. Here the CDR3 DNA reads TGTGCCAGCAGCAGGGAGGTTGTTCAGGAGACCCAGTACTTC. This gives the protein CASSREVVQETQYF.

The CDR3 loop is CASSKGREPFMNTEAFF. In DNA, the CDR3 is TGTGCCAGCAGCAAGGGGAGGGAACCATTCATGAACACTGAAGCTTTCTTT. J is TRBJ1-1 and V is TRBV21-1. TRBV21-1 has pseudogene status. The CDR3 length is 17 residues.

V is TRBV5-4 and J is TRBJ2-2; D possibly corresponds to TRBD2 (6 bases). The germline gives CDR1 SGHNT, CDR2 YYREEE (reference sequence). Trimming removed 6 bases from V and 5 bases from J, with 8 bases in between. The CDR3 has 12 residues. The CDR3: CASTRGTGELFF. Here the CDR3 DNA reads TGTGCCAGCACCCGGGGGACCGGGGAGCTGTTTTTT.

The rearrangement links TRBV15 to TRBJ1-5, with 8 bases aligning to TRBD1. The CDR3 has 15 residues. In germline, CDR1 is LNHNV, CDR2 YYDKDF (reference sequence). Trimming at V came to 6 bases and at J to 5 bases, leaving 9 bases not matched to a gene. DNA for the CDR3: TGTGCCACCAGAAGACAGGGGATGGGGGATCAGCCCCAGCATTTT. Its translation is CATRRQGMGDQPQHF.

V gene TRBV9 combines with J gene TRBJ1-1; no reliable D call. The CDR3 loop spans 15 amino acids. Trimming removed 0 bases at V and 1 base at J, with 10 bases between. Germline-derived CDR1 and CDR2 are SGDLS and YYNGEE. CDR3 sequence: CASSVGPQANTEAFF. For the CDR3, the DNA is TGTGCCAGCAGCGTAGGTCCTCAGGCGAACACTGAAGCTTTCTTT.

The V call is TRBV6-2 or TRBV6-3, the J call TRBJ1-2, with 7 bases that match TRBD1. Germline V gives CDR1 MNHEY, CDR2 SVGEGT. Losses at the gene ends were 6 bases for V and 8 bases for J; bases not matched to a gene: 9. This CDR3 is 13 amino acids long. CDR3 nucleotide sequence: TGTGCCAGCAGCTCGGACAGGTCGGGCGGCTACACCTTC. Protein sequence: CASSSDRSGGYTF.

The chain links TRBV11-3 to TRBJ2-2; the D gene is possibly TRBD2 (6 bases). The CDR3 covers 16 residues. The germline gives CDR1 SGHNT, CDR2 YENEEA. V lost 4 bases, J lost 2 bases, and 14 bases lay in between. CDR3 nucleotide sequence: TGTGCCAGCAGCTCCCGGGGGACGCTCAACACCGGGGAGCTGTTTTTT. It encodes CASSSRGTLNTGELFF.

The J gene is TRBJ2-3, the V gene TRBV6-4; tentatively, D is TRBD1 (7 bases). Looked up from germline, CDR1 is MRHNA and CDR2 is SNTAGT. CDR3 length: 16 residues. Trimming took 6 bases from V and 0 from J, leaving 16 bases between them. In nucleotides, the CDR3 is TGTGCCAGCAGGGAGGAGGGGGCTTCTAGCACAGATACGCAGTATTTT. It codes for CASREEGASSTDTQYF.

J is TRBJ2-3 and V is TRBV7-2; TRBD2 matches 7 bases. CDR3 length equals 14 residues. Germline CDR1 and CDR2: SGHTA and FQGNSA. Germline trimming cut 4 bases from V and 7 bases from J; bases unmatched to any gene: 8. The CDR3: CASSSGPGGNTQYF. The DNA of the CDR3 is TGTGCCAGCAGCTCAGGCCCCGGGGGGAATACGCAGTATTTT.

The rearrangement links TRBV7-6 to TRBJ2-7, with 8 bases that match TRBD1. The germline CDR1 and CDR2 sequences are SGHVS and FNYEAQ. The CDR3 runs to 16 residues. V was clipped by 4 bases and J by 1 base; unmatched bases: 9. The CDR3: CASSSLGTGSSYEQYF. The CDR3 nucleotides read TGTGCCAGCAGCTCTCTCGGGACAGGTTCATCCTACGAGCAGTACTTC.

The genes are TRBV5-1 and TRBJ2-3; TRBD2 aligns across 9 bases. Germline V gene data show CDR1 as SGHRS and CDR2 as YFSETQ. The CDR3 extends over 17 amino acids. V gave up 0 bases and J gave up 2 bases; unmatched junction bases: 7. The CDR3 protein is CASSLGSSGGLTDTQYF. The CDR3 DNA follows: TGCGCCAGCAGCTTGGGCTCCAGCGGGGGGCTCACAGATACGCAGTATTTT.

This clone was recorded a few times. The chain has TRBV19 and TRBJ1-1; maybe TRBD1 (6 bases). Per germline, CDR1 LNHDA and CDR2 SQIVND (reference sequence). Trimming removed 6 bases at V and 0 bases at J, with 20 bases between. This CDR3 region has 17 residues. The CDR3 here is CASSYSAGALLNTEAFF. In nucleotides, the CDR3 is TGTGCCAGTAGCTACTCCGCAGGGGCCCTATTGAACACTGAAGCTTTCTTT.

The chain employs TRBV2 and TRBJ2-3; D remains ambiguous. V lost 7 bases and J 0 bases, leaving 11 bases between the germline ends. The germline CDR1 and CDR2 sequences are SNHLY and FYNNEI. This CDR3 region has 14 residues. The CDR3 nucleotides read TGTGCCAGCATGGCGGAAATAAGCACAGATACGCAGTATTTT. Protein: CASMAEISTDTQYF.

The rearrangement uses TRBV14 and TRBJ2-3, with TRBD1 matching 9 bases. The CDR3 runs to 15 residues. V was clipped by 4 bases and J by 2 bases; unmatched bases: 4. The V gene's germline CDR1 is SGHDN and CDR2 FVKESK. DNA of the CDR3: TGTGCCAGCAGCCCGTGGACAGGGGCCACAGATACGCAGTATTTT. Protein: CASSPWTGATDTQYF.

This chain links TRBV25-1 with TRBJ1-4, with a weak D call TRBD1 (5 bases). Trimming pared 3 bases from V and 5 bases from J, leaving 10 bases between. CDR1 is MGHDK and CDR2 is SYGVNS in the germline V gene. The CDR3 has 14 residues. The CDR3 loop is CASSEGGANEKLFF. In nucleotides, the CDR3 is TGTGCCAGCAGTGAGGGGGGTGCAAATGAAAAACTGTTTTTT.

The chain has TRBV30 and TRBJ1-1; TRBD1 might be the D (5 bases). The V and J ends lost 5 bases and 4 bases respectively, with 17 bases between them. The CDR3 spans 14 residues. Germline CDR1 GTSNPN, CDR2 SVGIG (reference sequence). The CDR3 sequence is CAWGPWGGSTEAFF. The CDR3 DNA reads TGTGCCTGGGGGCCATGGGGGGGATCCACTGAAGCTTTCTTT.

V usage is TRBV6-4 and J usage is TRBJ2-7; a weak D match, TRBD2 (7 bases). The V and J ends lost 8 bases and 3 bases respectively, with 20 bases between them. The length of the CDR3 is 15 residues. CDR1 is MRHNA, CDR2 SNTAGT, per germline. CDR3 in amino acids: CASGGGHSLFYEQYF. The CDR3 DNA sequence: TGTGCCAGCGGGGGGGGGCACTCCCTATTCTACGAGCAGTACTTC.

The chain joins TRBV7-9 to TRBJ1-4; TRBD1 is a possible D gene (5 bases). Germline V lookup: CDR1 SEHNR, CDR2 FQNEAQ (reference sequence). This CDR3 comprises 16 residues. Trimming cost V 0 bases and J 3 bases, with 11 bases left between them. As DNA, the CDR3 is TGTGCCAGCAGCTTAGCGCTTAGGGGTCCTAATGAAAAACTGTTTTTT. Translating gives CASSLALRGPNEKLFF.

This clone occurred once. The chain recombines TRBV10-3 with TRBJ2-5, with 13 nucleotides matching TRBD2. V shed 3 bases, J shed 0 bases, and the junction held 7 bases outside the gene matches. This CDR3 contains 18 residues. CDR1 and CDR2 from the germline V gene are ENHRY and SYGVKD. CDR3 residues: CAISDPGLAGAYQETQYF. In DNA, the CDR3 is TGTGCCATCAGTGATCCTGGACTAGCGGGGGCGTACCAAGAGACCCAGTACTTC.

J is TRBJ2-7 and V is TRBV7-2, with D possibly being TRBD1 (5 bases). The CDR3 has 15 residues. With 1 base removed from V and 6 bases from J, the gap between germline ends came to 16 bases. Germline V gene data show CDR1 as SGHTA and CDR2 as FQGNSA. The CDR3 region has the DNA TGTGCCAGCAGCTTAGGTCAGGACACTGTTGGCGAGCAGTACTTC. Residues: CASSLGQDTVGEQYF.

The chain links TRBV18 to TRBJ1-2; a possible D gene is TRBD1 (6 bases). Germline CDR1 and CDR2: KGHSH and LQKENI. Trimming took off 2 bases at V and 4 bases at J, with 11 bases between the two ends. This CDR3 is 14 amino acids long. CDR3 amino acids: CASSPGVQGYGYTF. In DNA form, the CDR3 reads TGTGCCAGCTCACCAGGGGTACAGGGCTATGGCTACACCTTC.

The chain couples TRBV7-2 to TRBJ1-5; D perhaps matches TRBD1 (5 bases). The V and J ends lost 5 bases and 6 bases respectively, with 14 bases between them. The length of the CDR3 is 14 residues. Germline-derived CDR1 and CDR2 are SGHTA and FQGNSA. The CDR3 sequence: CASSPGGLGQPQHF. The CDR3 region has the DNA TGTGCCAGCAGCCCGGGGGGTTTGGGTCAGCCCCAGCATTTT.

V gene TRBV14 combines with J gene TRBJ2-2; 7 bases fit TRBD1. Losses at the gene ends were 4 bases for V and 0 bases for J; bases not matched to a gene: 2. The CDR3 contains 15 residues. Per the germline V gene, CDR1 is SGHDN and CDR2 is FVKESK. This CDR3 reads CASSLGTANTGELFF. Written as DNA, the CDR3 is TGTGCCAGCAGCCTCGGGACAGCGAACACCGGGGAGCTGTTTTTT.